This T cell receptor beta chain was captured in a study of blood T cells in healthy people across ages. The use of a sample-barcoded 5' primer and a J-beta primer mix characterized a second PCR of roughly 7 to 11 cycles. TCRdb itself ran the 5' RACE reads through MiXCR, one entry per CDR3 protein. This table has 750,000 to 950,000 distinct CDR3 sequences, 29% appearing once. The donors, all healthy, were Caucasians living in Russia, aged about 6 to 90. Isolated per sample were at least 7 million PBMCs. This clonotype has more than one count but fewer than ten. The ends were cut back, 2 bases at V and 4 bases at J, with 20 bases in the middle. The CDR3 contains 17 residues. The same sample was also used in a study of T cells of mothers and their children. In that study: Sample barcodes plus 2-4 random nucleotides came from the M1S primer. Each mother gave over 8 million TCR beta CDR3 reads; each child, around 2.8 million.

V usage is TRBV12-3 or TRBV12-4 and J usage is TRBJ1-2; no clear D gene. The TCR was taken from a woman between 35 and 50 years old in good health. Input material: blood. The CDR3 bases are TGTGCCAGCAGTTTATCGGCGGGATGGGCAGAGCTCTATGGCTACACCTTC. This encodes CASSLSAGWAELYGYTF.